The entry that follows covers one T cell receptor (beta chain) sequence. The V end lost 0 bases, the J end lost 2 bases, and 8 bases lay between the germline ends. Germline V CDR1 and CDR2: KGHSH, LQKENI. CDR3 size: 15 residues. The record originates from a study of T cell responses to AZD1222 COVID-19 vaccine. Only in-frame clones appear in the TCRdb table, and some are missing; sequencing was by immunoSEQ multiplex PCR. This sample has 240,000 or so clones, with approximately 95% found just once. The material was peripheral blood, obtained on day 0 of AZD1222 vaccination. The V and J genes are TRBV18 and TRBJ1-3; D ambiguous. This receptor was taken from an adult in good health. The CDR3 nucleotides read TGTGCCAGCTCACCACCACAAGGGACTGGAAACACCATATATTTT. Amino acid sequence: CASSPPQGTGNTIYF.